This T cell receptor beta chain stems from a study of post-analysis software for immune sequencing data. About the study: The disease courses covered relapsing-remitting, secondary progressive and progressive-relapsing multiple sclerosis. Notes on the study in general: For normalized Chao1 diversity, multiple sclerosis patients scored significantly lower than controls did.

On this clonotype: What it binds is not known.

The authors incorporated unique molecular identifiers into the TCR beta cDNA libraries. The authors obtained 540,000 or so cDNA molecules from around 1 to 9.1 million T cells. TCRdb recomputed calls from the PCR reads with MiXCR, one row per CDR3 protein. The table includes 800,000 to 950,000 distinct CDR3 sequences, around 53% detected once. The specimen was blood. The origin of this receptor is a girl aged 5 to 17 with multiple sclerosis.

CDR3 nucleotides: TGCAGTGCTAGATCTCCATCCCGGCCTAGCGGGGGAGTCCCCGCTAGCACAGATACGCAGTATTTT. It yields the protein CSARSPSRPSGGVPASTDTQYF. The chain couples TRBV20-1 to TRBJ2-3, with 10 bases matching TRBD2. The CDR3 spans 22 residues. Germline CDR1 reads DFQATT; CDR2 reads SNEGSKA (reference sequence). After removal of 2 bases from V and 0 bases from J, the junction contained 23 bases not matched to a gene.